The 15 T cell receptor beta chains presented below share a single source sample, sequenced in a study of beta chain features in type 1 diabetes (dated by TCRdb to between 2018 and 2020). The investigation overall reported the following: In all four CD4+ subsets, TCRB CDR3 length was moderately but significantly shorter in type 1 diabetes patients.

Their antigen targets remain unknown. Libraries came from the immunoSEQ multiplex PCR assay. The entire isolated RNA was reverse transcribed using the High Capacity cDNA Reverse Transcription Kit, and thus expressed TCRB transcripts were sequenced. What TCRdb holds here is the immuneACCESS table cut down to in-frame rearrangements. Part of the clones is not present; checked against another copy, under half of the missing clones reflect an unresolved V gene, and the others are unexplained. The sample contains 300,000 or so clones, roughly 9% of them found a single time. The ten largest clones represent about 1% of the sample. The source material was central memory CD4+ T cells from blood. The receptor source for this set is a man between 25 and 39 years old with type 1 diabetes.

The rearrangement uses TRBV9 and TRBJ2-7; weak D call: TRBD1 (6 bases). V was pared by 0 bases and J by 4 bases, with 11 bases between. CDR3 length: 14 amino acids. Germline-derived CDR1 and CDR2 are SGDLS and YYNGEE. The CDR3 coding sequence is TGTGCCAGCAGCGTAGATGCACAGGGTTACGAGCAGTACTTC. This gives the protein CASSVDAQGYEQYF.

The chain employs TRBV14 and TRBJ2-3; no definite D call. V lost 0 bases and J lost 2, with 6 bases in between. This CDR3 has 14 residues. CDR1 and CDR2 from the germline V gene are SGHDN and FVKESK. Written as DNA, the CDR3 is TGTGCCAGCAGCCAAGATTGGGCCACAGATACGCAGTATTTT. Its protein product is CASSQDWATDTQYF.

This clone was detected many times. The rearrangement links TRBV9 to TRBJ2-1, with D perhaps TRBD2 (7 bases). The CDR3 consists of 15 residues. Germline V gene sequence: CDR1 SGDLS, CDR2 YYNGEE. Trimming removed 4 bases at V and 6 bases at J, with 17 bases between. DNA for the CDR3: TGTGCCAGCAGCCCACTGGGGGGGCCCAGCAATGAGCAGTTCTTC. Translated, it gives CASSPLGGPSNEQFF.

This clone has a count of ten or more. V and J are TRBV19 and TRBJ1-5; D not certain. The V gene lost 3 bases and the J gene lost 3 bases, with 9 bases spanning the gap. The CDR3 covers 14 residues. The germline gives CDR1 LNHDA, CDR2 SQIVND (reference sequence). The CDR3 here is CASSILGFNQPQHF. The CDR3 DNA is TGTGCCAGTAGTATCTTAGGGTTCAATCAGCCCCAGCATTTT. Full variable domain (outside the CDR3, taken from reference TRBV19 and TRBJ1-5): DGGITQSPKYLFRKEGQNVTLSCEQNLNHDAMYWYRQDPGQGLRLIYYSQIVNDFQKGDIAEGYSVSREKKESFPLTVTSAQKNPTAFYLCASSILGFNQPQHFGDGTRLSIL.

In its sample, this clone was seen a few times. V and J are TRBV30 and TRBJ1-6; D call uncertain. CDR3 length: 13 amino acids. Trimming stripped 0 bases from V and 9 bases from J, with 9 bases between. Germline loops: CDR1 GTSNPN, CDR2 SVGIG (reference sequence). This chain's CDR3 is CAWSVRLPSPLHF. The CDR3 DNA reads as TGTGCCTGGAGTGTACGACTACCTTCACCCCTCCACTTT.

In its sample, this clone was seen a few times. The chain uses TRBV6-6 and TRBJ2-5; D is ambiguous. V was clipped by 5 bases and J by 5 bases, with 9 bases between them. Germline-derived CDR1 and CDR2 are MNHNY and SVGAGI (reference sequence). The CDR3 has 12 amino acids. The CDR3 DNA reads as TGTGCCAGCAGTACGGATGGGGAGACCCAGTACTTC. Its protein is CASSTDGETQYF.

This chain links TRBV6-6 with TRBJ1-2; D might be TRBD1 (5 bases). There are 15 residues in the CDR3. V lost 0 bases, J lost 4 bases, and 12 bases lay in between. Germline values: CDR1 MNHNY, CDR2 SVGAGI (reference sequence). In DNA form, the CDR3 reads TGTGCCAGCAGTTACTCGGGCAGGGACGTCTATGGCTACACCTTC. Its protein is CASSYSGRDVYGYTF.

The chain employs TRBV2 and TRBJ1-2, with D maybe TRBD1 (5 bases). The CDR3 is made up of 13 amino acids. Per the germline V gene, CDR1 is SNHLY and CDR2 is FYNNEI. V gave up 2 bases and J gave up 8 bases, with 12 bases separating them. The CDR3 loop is CASSEFRSGGYTF. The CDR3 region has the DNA TGTGCCAGCAGTGAATTCAGATCAGGGGGCTACACCTTC.

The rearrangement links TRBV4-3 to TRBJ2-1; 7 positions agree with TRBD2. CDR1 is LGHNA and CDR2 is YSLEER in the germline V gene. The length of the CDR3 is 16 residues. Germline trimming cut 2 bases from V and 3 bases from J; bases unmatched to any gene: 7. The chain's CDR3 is CASSQSGSGGYNEQFF. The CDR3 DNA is TGCGCCAGCAGCCAAAGTGGGTCGGGGGGCTACAATGAGCAGTTCTTC.

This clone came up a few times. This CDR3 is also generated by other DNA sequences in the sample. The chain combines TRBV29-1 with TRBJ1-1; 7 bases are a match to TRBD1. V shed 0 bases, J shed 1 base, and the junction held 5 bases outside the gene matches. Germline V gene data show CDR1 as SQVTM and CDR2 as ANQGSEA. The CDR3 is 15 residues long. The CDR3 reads CSVEDRGTANTEAFF. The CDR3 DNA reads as TGCAGCGTTGAAGATCGTGGGACAGCGAACACTGAAGCTTTCTTT.

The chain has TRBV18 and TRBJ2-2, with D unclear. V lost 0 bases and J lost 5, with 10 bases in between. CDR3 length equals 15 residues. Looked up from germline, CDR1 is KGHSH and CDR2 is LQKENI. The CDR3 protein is CASSPPNSKTGELFF. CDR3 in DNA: TGTGCCAGCTCACCACCGAACAGCAAGACCGGGGAGCTGTTTTTT.

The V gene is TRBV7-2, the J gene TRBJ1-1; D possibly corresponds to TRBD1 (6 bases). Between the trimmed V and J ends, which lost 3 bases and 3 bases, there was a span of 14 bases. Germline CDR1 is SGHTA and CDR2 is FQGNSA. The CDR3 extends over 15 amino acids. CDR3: CASSFPSGVYTEAFF. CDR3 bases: TGTGCCAGCAGCTTCCCCTCAGGGGTATACACTGAAGCTTTCTTT.

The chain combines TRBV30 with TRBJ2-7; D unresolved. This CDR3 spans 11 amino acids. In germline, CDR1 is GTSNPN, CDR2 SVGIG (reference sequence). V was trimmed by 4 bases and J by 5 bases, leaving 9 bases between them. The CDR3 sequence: CAWIDVHEQYF. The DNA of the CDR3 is TGTGCCTGGATAGACGTCCACGAGCAGTACTTC. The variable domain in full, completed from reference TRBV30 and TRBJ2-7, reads SQTIHQWPATLVQPVGSPLSLECTVEGTSNPNLYWYRQAAGRGLQLLFYSVGIGQISSEVPQNLSASRPQDRQFILSSKKLLLSDSGFYLCAWIDVHEQYFGPGTRLTVT.

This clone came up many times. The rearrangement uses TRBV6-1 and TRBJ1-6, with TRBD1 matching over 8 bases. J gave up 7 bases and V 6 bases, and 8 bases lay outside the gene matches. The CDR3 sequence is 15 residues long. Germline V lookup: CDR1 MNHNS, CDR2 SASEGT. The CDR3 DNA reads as TGTGCCAGCAGCCCAAACCGGGACAGGAATTCACCCCTCCACTTT. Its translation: CASSPNRDRNSPLHF.

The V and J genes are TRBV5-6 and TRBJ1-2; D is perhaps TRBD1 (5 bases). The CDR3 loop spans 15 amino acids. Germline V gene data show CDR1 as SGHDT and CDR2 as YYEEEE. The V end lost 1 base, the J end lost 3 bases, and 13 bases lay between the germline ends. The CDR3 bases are TGTGCCAGCAGCTTGCCCGGGGACCATTACTATGGCTACACCTTC. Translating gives CASSLPGDHYYGYTF.